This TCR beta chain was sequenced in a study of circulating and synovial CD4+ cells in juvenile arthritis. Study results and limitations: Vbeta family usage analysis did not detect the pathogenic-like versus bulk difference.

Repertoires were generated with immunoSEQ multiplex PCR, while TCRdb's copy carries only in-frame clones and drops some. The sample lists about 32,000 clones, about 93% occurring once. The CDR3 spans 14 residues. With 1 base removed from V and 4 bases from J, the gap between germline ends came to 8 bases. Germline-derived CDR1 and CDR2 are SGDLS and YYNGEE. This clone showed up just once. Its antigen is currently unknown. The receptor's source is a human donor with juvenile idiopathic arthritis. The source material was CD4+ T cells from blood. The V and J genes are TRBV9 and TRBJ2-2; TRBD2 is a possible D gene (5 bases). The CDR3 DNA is TGTGCCAGCAGCGTATTTGCGGGCACCGGGGAGCTGTTTTTT. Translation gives CASSVFAGTGELFF.